This record looks at one T cell receptor (beta chain) sequence and its context. Germline V lookup: CDR1 MNHNS, CDR2 SASEGT. This CDR3 comprises 16 residues. V shed 4 bases, J shed 5 bases, and the junction held 10 bases outside the gene matches. The data belong to a study of blood T cell repertoires in COVID-19. About the study: The study drew acute and convalescent COVID-19 samples from the United States, Italy and Spain. PBMCs, B-cell-depleted T cells, or T cells provided the cDNA or gDNA that made up the material.

The authors' processing: It was from reference gene primer amplification that nucleated cell counts were estimated. The method was immunoSEQ multiplex PCR; TCRdb's version includes in-frame clones alone and lacks a portion of them. V, J and clone size are those of that table, while D and trimming were read from the DNA. There are roughly 290,000 clones in the sample; about 89% occur only once, and approximately 12% lies in the top ten. This clonotype originated in a woman aged 55 to 70 with acute or convalescent COVID-19. V usage is TRBV6-1 and J usage is TRBJ1-4, with 7 positions matching TRBD1. The source material was peripheral blood. The CDR3 sequence is CASSGGLGQVNEKLFF. CDR3 in DNA: TGTGCCAGCAGTGGTGGGTTAGGACAGGTGAATGAAAAACTGTTTTTT.